A single sample gave rise to the 3 T cell receptor beta chains below, sequenced in a study of identical twins. TCRdb used MiXCR to reprocess the 5' RACE reads, holding one entry per CDR3 protein. The sample has 750,000 to 950,000 distinct CDR3 sequences; 9% to 15% are singletons. The sample was also reused in another study, on yellow fever vaccine responses in identical twins.

The sequenced sample was PBMCs. The receptor source for this set is a woman aged 18-29 years in good health.

The genes are TRBV18 and TRBJ1-5, with D hard to call. The CDR3 runs 14 residues. The V and J ends lost 1 base and 9 bases respectively, with 13 bases between them. In germline, CDR1 is KGHSH, CDR2 LQKENI. CDR3 protein: CASSPQEIPGPQHF. The CDR3, as DNA: TGTGCCAGCTCACCACAGGAGATCCCGGGGCCCCAGCATTTT. The full variable domain, its missing parts supplied by reference TRBV18 and TRBJ1-5, is NAGVMQNPRHLVRRRGQEARLRCSPMKGHSHVYWYRQLPEEGLKFMVYLQKENIIDESGMPKERFSAEFPKEGPSILRIQQVVRGDSAAYFCASSPQEIPGPQHFGDGTRLSIL.

This clonotype turned up a few times. The chain uses TRBV24-1 and TRBJ2-2, with 9 bases that match TRBD1. V lost 7 bases, J lost 4 bases, and 3 bases stayed unmatched. The length of the CDR3 is 14 residues. Germline V CDR1 and CDR2: KGHDR, SFDVKD. CDR3 residues: CATRGTGSTGELFF. CDR3 sequence (DNA): TGTGCCACCAGAGGGACAGGGAGCACCGGGGAGCTGTTTTTT.

This clonotype was detected only a few times. The chain is built from TRBV29-1 and TRBJ2-5; 10 bases are a match to TRBD2. The CDR3 is 15 residues long. J gave up 2 bases and V 3 bases, and 6 bases lay outside the gene matches. CDR1 and CDR2 (germline): SQVTM, ANQGSEA. The CDR3 loop reads CSVEGSGGAQETQYF. The CDR3 DNA reads as TGCAGCGTTGAGGGCAGCGGGGGGGCTCAAGAGACCCAGTACTTC.